Following are 21 T cell receptor beta chains from one sample sequenced in a study of OX40 agonist ivuxolimab in advanced cancers. Sequenced by immunoSEQ multiplex PCR; TCRdb stores in-frame clones only, minus some. The sample carries some 20,000 clones, approximately 72% recorded once. The sample was CD4+ or CD8+ T cells sorted from blood, taken in a trial of the OX40 agonist ivuxolimab. These receptors all come from an adult with an advanced solid tumor such as melanoma, head and neck, liver or kidney cancer.

The sample holds one count of this clone. The V gene is TRBV5-8, the J gene TRBJ1-2; 12 nucleotides align to TRBD1. The CDR3 is 18 residues long. CDR1 SGHTS and CDR2 YDEGEE come from the germline V gene. V trimming: 4 bases; J trimming: 0 bases; junction bases outside the gene matches: 10. CDR3 coding DNA: TGTGCCAGCAGCACGGGGACAGGGGGCCCCATGGCTAACTATGGCTACACCTTC. It codes for CASSTGTGGPMANYGYTF.

The V and J genes are TRBV28 and TRBJ1-4; tentative D call: TRBD1 (6 bases). The CDR3 consists of 14 residues. V was trimmed by 3 bases and J by 8 bases, leaving 13 bases between them. CDR1 is MDHEN, CDR2 SYDVKM, per germline. CDR3 DNA sequence: TGTGCCAGCAGTTTGTGGGGGGCGGGAGAAAAACTGTTTTTT. Its translation: CASSLWGAGEKLFF.

The chain has TRBV9 and TRBJ2-3; 11 nucleotides align to TRBD1. CDR3 size: 17 residues. V was pared by 0 bases and J by 6 bases, with 9 bases of the junction left unmatched. CDR1 and CDR2 from the germline V gene are SGDLS and YYNGEE. CDR3 DNA: TGTGCCAGCAGCGTAGCTCTAGGACAGGGGGCTCGCGATACGCAGTATTTT. Amino acids: CASSVALGQGARDTQYF.

The chain has TRBV9 and TRBJ2-2; 12 bases are shared with TRBD2. This CDR3 region has 17 residues. Germline assignment: CDR1 SGDLS and CDR2 YYNGEE. The J segment lost 1 base and the V segment lost 3 bases, leaving 4 bases of the junction unmatched. The CDR3 sequence: CASSARTSGENTGELFF. As DNA, the CDR3 is TGTGCCAGCAGCGCGAGGACTAGCGGGGAGAACACCGGGGAGCTGTTTTTT.

The V call is TRBV7-9, the J call TRBJ2-7; D uncertain. This CDR3 region has 14 residues. CDR1 SEHNR and CDR2 FQNEAQ come from the germline V gene (reference sequence). With 2 bases removed from V and 0 bases from J, the gap between germline ends came to 8 bases. DNA for the CDR3: TGTGCCAGCAGCTTACTAGGAAGCTCCTACGAGCAGTACTTC. It yields the protein CASSLLGSSYEQYF.

The table lists this clone with a few counts. The chain's CDR3 is CASSVGTSADTQYF. CDR3 DNA: TGTGCCAGCAGCGTAGGGACTAGCGCAGATACGCAGTATTTT. The J gene is TRBJ2-3, the V gene TRBV9; 9 bases fit TRBD2. J gave up 4 bases and V 0 bases, and 0 bases lay outside the gene matches. Germline CDR1 SGDLS, CDR2 YYNGEE. The CDR3 runs to 14 residues.

This sequence joins TRBV2 and TRBJ2-7, with D unclear. In germline, CDR1 is SNHLY, CDR2 FYNNEI. There are 13 residues in the CDR3. V gave up 3 bases and J gave up 4 bases, with 10 bases separating them. In DNA, the CDR3 is TGTGCCAGCAGTGATTTTGTAGGTTACGAGCAGTACTTC. It encodes CASSDFVGYEQYF.

This clone occurred a few times. The rearrangement links TRBV5-1 to TRBJ2-7, with D tentatively TRBD1 (6 bases). V lost 4 bases and J lost 2, with 16 bases in between. The CDR3 covers 15 residues. Germline CDR1 is SGHRS and CDR2 is YFSETQ. The CDR3 is CASSDRDRLTYEQYF. In DNA, the CDR3 is TGCGCCAGCAGCGATCGAGACAGGTTAACCTACGAGCAGTACTTC.

V and J are TRBV9 and TRBJ2-7, with D hard to call. Deletions cut 2 bases from V and 2 bases from J, with 8 bases between. Per the germline V gene, CDR1 is SGDLS and CDR2 is YYNGEE. This CDR3 spans 13 amino acids. The CDR3 reads CASSVENTYEQYF. DNA for the CDR3: TGTGCCAGCAGCGTTGAGAATACCTACGAGCAGTACTTC.

The chain recombines TRBV4-3 with TRBJ1-2, with D tentatively TRBD1 (5 bases). CDR1 LGHNA and CDR2 YSLEER come from the germline V gene. The CDR3 runs to 14 residues. V dropped 0 bases and J dropped 3 bases, with 8 bases sitting between them. The CDR3 region has the DNA TGCGCCAGCAGCCAAGACGGGGGGGACTATGGCTACACCTTC. It specifies CASSQDGGDYGYTF.

The chain joins TRBV9 to TRBJ2-2; D might be TRBD1 (5 bases). CDR3 length: 13 amino acids. Trimming removed 0 bases from V and 5 bases from J, with 5 bases in between. Germline V CDR1 and CDR2: SGDLS, YYNGEE. CDR3 loop: CASSVAGTGELFF. DNA for the CDR3: TGTGCCAGCAGCGTAGCAGGGACCGGGGAGCTGTTTTTT. Looking up the rest from reference TRBV9 and TRBJ2-2 gives the full variable domain: DSGVTQTPKHLITATGQRVTLRCSPRSGDLSVYWYQQSLDQGLQFLIQYYNGEERAKGNILERFSAQQFPDLHSELNLSSLELGDSALYFCASSVAGTGELFFGEGSRLTVL.

The chain is built from TRBV7-8 and TRBJ1-1; weak D call: TRBD1 (6 bases). The CDR3 loop spans 14 amino acids. V lost 2 bases and J 4 bases, leaving 11 bases between the germline ends. From germline, CDR1 is SGHVS and CDR2 FQNEAQ. The CDR3 DNA reads TGTGCCAGCAGCTTAAGAGAGGGGGGCACTGAAGCTTTCTTT. Amino acids: CASSLREGGTEAFF.

This chain joins TRBV11-1 and TRBJ1-3; TRBD1 aligns across 7 bases. CDR1 is SGHAT, CDR2 FQDESV, per germline (reference sequence). The CDR3 loop spans 14 amino acids. V lost 5 bases to trimming and J lost 3 bases; unmatched junction nucleotides: 4. CDR3 loop: CASSPRGDGNTIYF. CDR3 in DNA: TGTGCCAGCAGCCCCAGGGGGGATGGAAACACCATATATTTT.

The gene calls are TRBV9 and TRBJ2-5, with 12 bases aligning to TRBD2. J was trimmed by 5 bases and V by 0 bases; bases with no gene match: 5. The CDR3 covers 16 residues. Germline V gene data show CDR1 as SGDLS and CDR2 as YYNGEE. This CDR3 reads CASSVASGGAMETQYF. The CDR3, as DNA: TGTGCCAGCAGCGTAGCTAGCGGGGGGGCGATGGAGACCCAGTACTTC.

The rearrangement joins TRBV28 to TRBJ2-6; D may be TRBD1 or TRBD2 (6 bases each). Trimming pared 6 bases from V and 2 bases from J, leaving 17 bases between. The length of the CDR3 is 17 residues. CDR1 and CDR2 (germline): MDHEN, SYDVKM. CDR3 DNA sequence: TGTGCCAGCAGACCCGGAGGGGGATCACCTGGGGCCAACGTCCTGACTTTC. This sequence encodes CASRPGGGSPGANVLTF.

Turning to this clone: Other nucleotide sequences in the sample specify the same CDR3. The J gene is TRBJ2-7, the V gene TRBV5-5, with D maybe TRBD2 (5 bases). V lost 5 bases, J lost 9 bases, and 21 bases lay in between. The CDR3 is made up of 14 amino acids. Per germline, CDR1 SGHKS and CDR2 YYEKEE (reference sequence). The CDR3 DNA is TGTGCCAGCAGGTCAGAGGGATCTGGTCTTCGGCAGTACTTC. Translation: CASRSEGSGLRQYF.

A few counts support this clone. The chain employs TRBV19 and TRBJ2-1, with 11 nucleotides matching TRBD1. Trimming took 5 bases from V and 6 from J; bases not matched to a gene: 6. CDR1 LNHDA and CDR2 SQIVND come from the germline V gene (reference sequence). The CDR3 spans 15 residues. DNA of the CDR3: TGTGCCAGTAGTCCGGGGACAGGGGGAAGCAATGAGCAGTTCTTC. Encoded protein: CASSPGTGGSNEQFF.

The chain is built from TRBV5-1 and TRBJ1-1, with TRBD1 as a possible D gene (6 bases). V was shortened by 4 bases and J by 6 bases, with 16 bases between the two germline ends. From germline, CDR1 is SGHRS and CDR2 YFSETQ. The CDR3 consists of 14 residues. Here the CDR3 reads CASSTFQGRPEAFF. Written as DNA, the CDR3 is TGCGCCAGCAGCACCTTTCAGGGGAGGCCTGAAGCTTTCTTT. Combining the CDR3 with reference TRBV5-1 and TRBJ1-1 gives the whole variable domain KAGVTQTPRYLIKTRGQQVTLSCSPISGHRSVSWYQQTPGQGLQFLFEYFSETQRNKGNFPGRFSGRQFSNSRSEMNVSTLELGDSALYLCASSTFQGRPEAFFGQGTRLTVV.

The gene calls are TRBV28 and TRBJ2-2, with D possibly TRBD1 on 5 matching bases. V was shortened by 4 bases and J by 5 bases, with 23 bases between the two germline ends. The CDR3 covers 18 residues. Germline V gene sequence: CDR1 MDHEN, CDR2 SYDVKM. CDR3 sequence (DNA): TGTGCCAGCAGTTCCCCGGCCAGGGTCTCCCGTCGGACCGGGGAGCTGTTTTTT. This encodes CASSSPARVSRRTGELFF.

This clone came up a few times. The chain recombines TRBV5-1 with TRBJ2-7; 7 bases agree with TRBD1. The CDR3 contains 15 residues. Trimming at V came to 4 bases and at J to 0 bases, leaving 7 bases not matched to a gene. Germline V gene sequence: CDR1 SGHRS, CDR2 YFSETQ. This CDR3 reads CASSPRQGGSYEQYF. Written as DNA, the CDR3 is TGCGCCAGCAGCCCCAGACAGGGTGGCTCCTACGAGCAGTACTTC.

This chain uses TRBV5-4 with TRBJ2-7; D gene ambiguous. The CDR3 spans 12 residues. The germline CDR1 and CDR2 sequences are SGHNT and YYREEE (reference sequence). V lost 0 bases and J 4 bases, leaving 5 bases between the germline ends. The CDR3 protein is CASSLGFYEQYF. The CDR3 DNA is TGTGCCAGCAGCTTGGGATTTTACGAGCAGTACTTC.